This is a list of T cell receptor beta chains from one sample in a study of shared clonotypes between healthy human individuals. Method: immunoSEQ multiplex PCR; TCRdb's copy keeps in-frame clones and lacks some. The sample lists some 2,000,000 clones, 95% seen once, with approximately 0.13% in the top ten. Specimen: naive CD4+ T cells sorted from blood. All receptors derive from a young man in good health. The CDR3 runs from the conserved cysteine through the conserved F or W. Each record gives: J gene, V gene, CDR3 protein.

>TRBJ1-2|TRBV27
CASSFGQGHGYTF
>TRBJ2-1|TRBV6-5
CASSYSGGLGEQFF
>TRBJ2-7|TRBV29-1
CSVEAPGTGGTYEQYF
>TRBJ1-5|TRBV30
CAWSLPNQPQHF
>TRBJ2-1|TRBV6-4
CASSPLGGTYNEQFF
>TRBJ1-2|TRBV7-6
CASSLARGDRGLNGYTF
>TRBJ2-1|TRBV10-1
CASSPGLAGVNEQFF
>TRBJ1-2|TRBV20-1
CSARDYWGYTF
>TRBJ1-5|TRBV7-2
CASSLGQGDLGNQPQHF
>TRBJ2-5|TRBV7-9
CASSWTRGGKETQYF
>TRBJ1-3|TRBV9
CASSPPGPSSGNTIYF
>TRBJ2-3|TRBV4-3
CASSQGTRGSTDTQYF
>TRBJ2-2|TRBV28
CASRLTGANTGELFF
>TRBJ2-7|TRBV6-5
CASSYPGRGYEQYF
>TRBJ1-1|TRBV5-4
CASRVWVNTEAFF
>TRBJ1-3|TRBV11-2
CASSPDIVGNTIYF
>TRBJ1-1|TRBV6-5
CASGRGTPVTEAFF
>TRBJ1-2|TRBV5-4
CASSFRTGGYGYTF
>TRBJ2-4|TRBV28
CASSPAGSSAKNIQYF
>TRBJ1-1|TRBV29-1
CSAKDRYMNTEAFF
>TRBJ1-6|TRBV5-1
CASSLARQDHSPLHF